This TCR beta chain was identified in a study of cytomegalovirus exposure and HLA in healthy donors. Broader study findings: Listed as cytomegalovirus-associated were 150 to 200 TCR beta chains. As a later analysis showed, a missense DCLRE1C variant was linked to trimming of TCR beta V- and J-genes. Immune exposure information comprised only CMV serostatus.

The PCR contained 60 Vbeta and 13 Jbeta primers. Profiling relied on immunoSEQ multiplex PCR, and the TCRdb table lists in-frame clones only, not all of them. The sample consists of under 200,000 clones, over 75% of them appearing once. In the case of this clone: Its matching antigen is unknown.

This CDR3 contains 17 residues. Trimming removed 2 bases from V and 5 bases from J, with 16 bases in between. The germline V gene encodes CDR1 MDHEN and CDR2 SYDVKM. What was sequenced was PBMCs. The TCR was taken from a man aged 45-60 years in good health and CMV-seropositive. The chain joins TRBV28 to TRBJ1-6; TRBD1 is a possible D gene (6 bases). As DNA, the CDR3 is TGTGCCAGCAGTTTACCGGACAGTTCAGGGCATAATTCACCCCTCCACTTT. As protein: CASSLPDSSGHNSPLHF.